This T cell receptor beta chain was recorded in a study of T cells after yellow fever vaccination (dated by TCRdb to between 2019 and 2020). At the level of the whole study: The SMART-Seq v4 Ultra Low Input RNA kit was used to prepare libraries from fractions with low cell numbers. To follow T-cell clones before and after primary and booster YFV17D yellow fever vaccination, bulk TCR alpha and beta repertoires were sequenced over time. Two healthy male donors made up the cohort, one aged 18 to 29 years and the other aged 30 to 40 years. Blood samples were taken at several timepoints before and after primary and secondary immunization, and bulk PBMC replicates and cell subsets were isolated.

CDR1 and CDR2 (SGHVS, FNYEAQ) derive from the germline V gene. Inclusive of the bounding cysteine and phenylalanine, the CDR3 is 12 residues long. This entry keeps only the CDR3 DNA: 36 bases, framed from base 1. V and J lose 2 bases and 6 bases, and a span of 7 bases separates them. The instrument was an Illumina NovaSeq 6000. TCR cDNA was made using 5'RACE template switching, a step that added a universal primer site and unique molecular identifiers. cDNA synthesis was primed from both the TCR alpha and TCR beta constant segments. Library amplification involved two PCR steps, and the second step added sample barcodes and sequencing adapters. Sequencing of libraries was performed on Illumina HiSeq 2500 (2x100 bp) or NovaSeq (2x150 bp). From the authors' description of their analysis: Demultiplexing of reads and collapsing into UMI consensus sequences were performed with MIGEC, and V(D)J alignment was carried out with MiXCR. Using edgeR on replicate PBMC samples, clonotypes were called vaccine-responding if FDR was below 0.01 and the log2 fold change was above 5 up to day 15. Each bulk clonotype received a CD4 or CD8 identity based on whether the sequenced CD4 or CD8 repertoire contained that clonotype at higher abundance. Using fastp trimming at Q25 and MiXCR clonotype assembly, TCRdb reanalyzed the public sequencing data and kept in-frame beta chains. Every CDR3 protein is listed once, alongside the most common genes and DNA of its rows. In this record, the V and J calls reflect TCRdb's handling and not the investigators' own analysis. The sample table holds some 320,000 distinct CDR3 sequences, of which 3.5% to 5% were seen once. The ten largest make up 15% to 20% of the sample.

This clonotype was counted a few times. Its antigen is currently not known. No base qualities exist here, and no much larger clone lies one base off it. What this sample's treatment or condition label stands for: live attenuated yellow fever vaccine strain. At each blood-draw timepoint, two biological replicates of bulk PBMCs were collected. A standard Ficoll-Paque protocol was used to isolate PBMCs from peripheral blood. TriZol was used to extract RNA from bulk PBMCs, from CD4 and CD8 fractions, and from dextramer-positive and dextramer-negative fractions. What the study reported, not specific to this receptor: A small share of clonotypes occurred in both CD4 and CD8 compartments, likely arising from convergent recombination. Computational filtering was required because FACS-sorted repertoires could contain abundant contaminating clonotypes from the bulk population. The study included only a couple of donors, which limits how far the findings can be generalized. After the booster, most clones that had expanded after primary vaccination were detected again (nearly 97% of CD4 and around nine tenths of CD8), suggesting broad maintenance of memory. Compared with the primary T-cell response, the secondary T-cell response was faster but weaker, reaching its peak on day 5 rather than on day 15.

In this chain, TRBV7-6 is recombined with TRBJ1-2; the D gene identity is not certain. This clonotype originated in a man aged 18 to 29 who received the YFV17D yellow fever vaccine. Material: PBMCs, obtained 15 days after the yellow fever booster vaccination. The DNA sequence reads TGTGCCAGCAGCTTAAGTGGACATGGCTACACCTTC. It encodes CASSLSGHGYTF.